The sequence of this TCR beta chain was determined in a study of blood T cells in healthy people across ages. Concerning this clonotype: A clone one base away is much larger, so this may be a read error.

Per the germline V gene, CDR1 is SGHDN and CDR2 is FVKESK. The CDR3 is 15 amino acids. Using a J-beta primer mix together with a sample-barcoded 5' primer, a second PCR was run for roughly 6 to 12 cycles. From the 5' RACE reads, TCRdb called clonotypes with MiXCR, one entry per CDR3 protein. The data contain 850,000 to 1,100,000 distinct CDR3 sequences, roughly two fifths of them singletons. The source of this sequence is a man between 18 and 29 years old in good health. J is TRBJ2-7 and V is TRBV14, with TRBD2 matching 7 bases. TRBJ2-4 matches the DNA end more closely, so the J call is doubtful. Sequencing was done on a sample of blood. CDR3 coding DNA: TGTGCCAGCAGCCTCCAGACTGGCGGGGGAAACATTCAGTACTTC. This sequence encodes CASSLQTGGGNIQYF.